The table lists the clone carrying this TCR beta chain with a count of one. Losses at the gene ends were 5 bases for V and 4 bases for J; bases not matched to a gene: 8. Per the germline V gene, CDR1 is LNHDA and CDR2 is SQIVND (reference sequence). The CDR3 is 15 amino acids. The sample belongs to a study of blood T cell repertoires in COVID-19. In the source study's methods: Amplification with reference gene primers provided the estimates of nucleated cell counts. Measured with immunoSEQ multiplex PCR; TCRdb has only the in-frame clones, and not every one. V, J and clone size reflect that table, while D and trimming were determined from the DNA. The sample lists tens of thousands of clones, roughly 79% occurring once.

The sequence was obtained from a human donor in a cohort sampled during active COVID-19. The rearrangement links TRBV19 to TRBJ1-2, with 9 bases that match TRBD1. The source material was peripheral blood. DNA of the CDR3: TGTGCCAGTAGTGATGACAGGGGGAGAGGCTATGGCTACACCTTC. The encoded protein is CASSDDRGRGYGYTF.